A single sample is the source of the 16 T cell receptor beta chains below, sequenced in a study of blood T cell repertoires in COVID-19. Clones were read by immunoSEQ multiplex PCR, and TCRdb kept only the in-frame ones, dropping some. This table holds about 140,000 clones, about 82% found once. The sample taken for sequencing was peripheral blood. These receptors were taken from a man aged 50 to 60 with acute or convalescent COVID-19.

This chain uses TRBV29-1 with TRBJ1-5, with 7 positions matching TRBD1. Germline CDR1 reads SQVTM; CDR2 reads ANQGSEA. V lost 4 bases to trimming and J lost 1 base; unmatched junction nucleotides: 4. The CDR3 loop spans 14 amino acids. CDR3 nucleotides: TGCAGCGTTGCAGAGACAGGGAGCAATCAGCCCCAGCATTTT. It yields the protein CSVAETGSNQPQHF.

CDR3 bases: TGTGCCAGCAGTCCGACAGGGGGAGAGACCCAGTACTTC. Translated: CASSPTGGETQYF. V gene TRBV2 combines with J gene TRBJ2-5, with 9 bases aligning to TRBD1. Germline values: CDR1 SNHLY, CDR2 FYNNEI. The junction had 2 bases not matched to a gene; V was cut back by 5 bases and J by 4 bases. CDR3 length: 13 residues.

The chain is built from TRBV25-1 and TRBJ1-5, with 8 bases aligning to TRBD1. Germline CDR1 is MGHDK and CDR2 is SYGVNS. V lost 7 bases to trimming and J lost 1 base; unmatched junction nucleotides: 3. CDR3 length equals 14 residues. In DNA, the CDR3 is TGTGCCAGCATGGGGACAGGAAGCAATCAGCCCCAGCATTTT. As protein: CASMGTGSNQPQHF.

This clone appeared a few times. This chain joins TRBV4-1 and TRBJ1-2; 8 bases agree with TRBD1. Unmatched junction bases numbered 5, after V lost 5 bases and J lost 6 bases. The length of the CDR3 is 13 residues. Germline loops: CDR1 MGHRA, CDR2 YSYEKL. The CDR3 DNA is TGCGCCAGCAGCTACCAGACAGGGGATGGCTACACCTTC. This translates into CASSYQTGDGYTF.

V and J are TRBV11-2 and TRBJ2-3, with a tentative D call TRBD2 (5 bases). This CDR3 contains 16 residues. Germline V gene lookup returns CDR1 SGHAT and CDR2 FQNNGV. V dropped 5 bases and J dropped 2 bases, with 17 bases sitting between them. The CDR3 spells CASSLAYGLSTDTQYF. CDR3 bases: TGTGCCAGCAGCCTTGCGTACGGACTCTCCACAGATACGCAGTATTTT.

The CDR3, as DNA: TGTGCACATCGCCGGGACACCAATTCACCCCTCCACTTT. It yields the protein CAHRRDTNSPLHF. This chain uses TRBV30 with TRBJ1-6; D possibly corresponds to TRBD1 (6 bases). Per germline, CDR1 GTSNPN and CDR2 SVGIG (reference sequence). There are 13 residues in the CDR3.

The chain has TRBV6-5 and TRBJ1-2; D perhaps matches TRBD1 (5 bases). The CDR3 has 14 amino acids. Germline V CDR1 and CDR2: MNHEY, SVGAGI. Trimming shortened V by 4 bases and J by 4 bases, and 13 bases separated the two germline ends. As DNA, the CDR3 is TGTGCCAGCAGTTTCCCAGGGCAAAGCTATGGCTACACCTTC. Translating gives CASSFPGQSYGYTF.

The rearrangement links TRBV18 to TRBJ1-3; D gene uncertain. The CDR3 is 15 amino acids. Germline V gene data show CDR1 as KGHSH and CDR2 as LQKENI. The germline V and J ends were trimmed by 6 bases and 0 bases, with 12 bases remaining between them. The CDR3 sequence: CASSTTGISGNTIYF. The CDR3 DNA reads TGTGCCAGCTCCACGACGGGGATCTCTGGAAACACCATATATTTT.

The rearrangement links TRBV6-1 to TRBJ2-7; 7 nucleotides align to TRBD2. V shed 3 bases, J shed 2 bases, and the junction held 4 bases outside the gene matches. This CDR3 contains 14 residues. Germline loops: CDR1 MNHNS, CDR2 SASEGT. The CDR3 loop is CASSEVGGTYEQYF. The CDR3 DNA reads TGTGCCAGCAGTGAGGTGGGGGGGACCTACGAGCAGTACTTC.

The rearrangement joins TRBV28 to TRBJ1-3; D ambiguous. The CDR3 extends over 18 amino acids. Germline CDR1 is MDHEN and CDR2 is SYDVKM. Deletions cut 3 bases from V and 0 bases from J, with 18 bases between. The CDR3 DNA reads TGTGCCAGCAGTTTTGAGGCCTCCGACTGGTCCTCTGGAAACACCATATATTTT. Encoded protein: CASSFEASDWSSGNTIYF.

The V gene is TRBV7-9, the J gene TRBJ1-4, with D possibly being TRBD1 (6 bases). Trimming removed 1 base from V and 5 bases from J, with 11 bases in between. The germline CDR1 and CDR2 sequences are SEHNR and FQNEAQ (reference sequence). CDR3 length: 15 amino acids. CDR3: CASSLVPGTNEKLFF. DNA of the CDR3: TGTGCCAGCAGCTTAGTCCCAGGGACAAATGAAAAACTGTTTTTT.

This clone was detected once. This chain uses TRBV9 with TRBJ1-3; possibly TRBD1 for D (6 bases). CDR3 size: 15 residues. V lost 4 bases, J lost 3 bases, and 14 bases lay in between. Germline V gives CDR1 SGDLS, CDR2 YYNGEE. The CDR3: CASSSTGSGGNTIYF. The CDR3 region has the DNA TGTGCCAGCAGCTCAACAGGGTCCGGTGGAAACACCATATATTTT.

The chain has TRBV7-8 and TRBJ2-5; 10 bases fit TRBD2. This CDR3 is 15 amino acids long. The V and J ends lost 4 bases and 1 base, in that order; junction bases with no gene match: 3. The germline gives CDR1 SGHVS, CDR2 FQNEAQ. CDR3 coding DNA: TGTGCCAGCAGCTCCAGGACTAGCGGCCAAGAGACCCAGTACTTC. Protein sequence: CASSSRTSGQETQYF. The full variable domain, in which reference TRBV7-8 and TRBJ2-5 provide the parts outside the CDR3, is GAGVSQSPRYKVAKRGQDVALRCDPISGHVSLFWYQQALGQGPEFLTYFQNEAQLDKSGLPSDRFFAERPEGSVSTLKIQRTQQEDSAVYLCASSSRTSGQETQYFGPGTRLLVL.

The V call is TRBV7-2, the J call TRBJ1-2; the D gene is possibly TRBD1 (5 bases). The CDR3 is 12 amino acids. CDR1 is SGHTA and CDR2 is FQGNSA in the germline V gene. V lost 3 bases, J lost 7 bases, and 9 bases lay in between. Here the CDR3 reads CASSLSGFGYTF. The CDR3 bases are TGTGCCAGCAGCTTGTCAGGGTTTGGCTACACCTTC.

The rearrangement uses TRBV5-1 and TRBJ2-7, with unresolved D. V lost 2 bases to trimming and J lost 5 bases, with 20 bases between them. The germline V gene encodes CDR1 SGHRS and CDR2 YFSETQ. The CDR3 has 16 amino acids. The CDR3 spells CASSFTSGTVLNEQYF. The CDR3 DNA is TGCGCCAGCAGCTTCACGTCCGGAACAGTCCTAAACGAGCAGTACTTC.

The genes are TRBV3-1 (or the pseudogene TRBV3-2) and TRBJ2-3; D possibly corresponds to TRBD1 (6 bases). The CDR3 runs 15 residues. V lost 6 bases, J lost 4 bases, and 17 bases lay in between. Germline V CDR1 and CDR2: LGHDT, YNNKEL (reference sequence). CDR3 nucleotide sequence: TGTGCCAGCAGTAAGTGGGGGCAGTGGGCAGATACGCAGTATTTT. Amino acid sequence: CASSKWGQWADTQYF.